The T cell receptor beta chain under discussion was sequenced for a study of blood T cells in healthy people across ages. Study-level background: Capture by template switching was about one barcoded beta molecule per two T cells.

V dropped 7 bases and J dropped 6; count of bases not matched to a gene: 6. The CDR3 contains 13 residues. Study results and caveats: Both higher diversity and more naive CD4+ cells marked long-lived donors when set against aged donors.

Then a second PCR, running roughly 6 to 12 cycles, was carried out with a sample-barcoded 5' primer and a J-beta primer mix. TCRdb re-called the 5' RACE reads with MiXCR, one entry per CDR3 protein. The sample yields fewer than 800,000 distinct CDR3 sequences, around 49% seen once. Ten or more counts support this clonotype. Its antigen is not identified. The gene calls are TRBV12-3 or TRBV12-4 and TRBJ2-1, with 7 bases that match TRBD1. Sequenced input: blood. This receptor was taken from an older woman in good health. CDR3 nucleotides: TGTGCCAGCAATAGACAGGGCACCAATGAGCAGTTCTTC. Protein sequence: CASNRQGTNEQFF.